The T cell receptor (beta chain) described here comes from a study of T cells in Graves' hyperthyroidism and ophthalmopathy. Study conclusions and caveats: A model of 13 V-J pairs discriminated ophthalmopathy from stable hyperthyroidism. Blood shared most expanded thyroid clonotypes above 0.001.

On this clonotype itself: Its antigen is unknown. Mismatch with germline at one junction end may stem from a read error.

TCR beta CDR3 region amplification was performed from RNA transcripts. When the TCR CDR3 underwent first-round RT-PCR, the HTBI primer set was used. From the multiplex PCR reads, TCRdb called clonotypes with MiXCR, one entry per CDR3 protein. The data contain 300,000 to 450,000 distinct CDR3 sequences, approximately 14% of them singletons. Uncontrolled infection, other autoimmune disease, pregnancy or lactation barred patients from enrollment. The source of the PBMCs was 10 ml of fresh peripheral blood. CDR1 and CDR2 (germline): DFQATT, SNEGSKA (reference sequence). This CDR3 contains 14 residues. The rearrangement joins TRBV20-1 to TRBJ2-7; no clear D gene. The sample taken for sequencing was blood. The TCR comes from a woman aged 25 to 45 with Graves' ophthalmopathy. The CDR3 coding sequence is TGCAGTGCTGGGCTGACCGCACCCCCCTACGAGCTGTACTTC. It translates to CSAGLTAPPYELYF.